These 28 T cell receptor beta chains were all obtained from the same sample, sequenced in a study of blood T cells in healthy people across ages. The authors ran a second PCR of roughly 6 to 11 cycles using a sample-barcoded 5' primer and a J-beta primer mix. Using its own MiXCR run on the 5' RACE reads, TCRdb lists one record per CDR3 protein. The sample shows over a million distinct CDR3 sequences, 59% of them seen only once. Sequenced input: blood. These receptors all stem from a man aged 18 to 29 in good health.

As concerns this clonotype: An end of the junction does not agree with germline; a read error may underlie this. The rearrangement joins TRBV2 to TRBJ2-3; D is possibly TRBD1 (6 bases). The CDR3 has 14 amino acids. Germline CDR1 reads SNHLY; CDR2 reads FYNNEI. The CDR3 loop is CVSSDLGGPDTQYF. CDR3 coding DNA: TGTGTCAGCAGTGATCTAGGGGGACCAGATACGCAGTATTTT.

The chain carries TRBV11-2 and TRBJ2-7; the D gene is possibly TRBD1 (8 bases). Trimming cost V 5 bases and J 1 base, with 15 bases left between them. The CDR3 is 15 residues long. CDR1 is SGHAT and CDR2 is FQNNGV in the germline V gene. CDR3 nucleotide sequence: TGTGCCAGCAGCCCTACAGGGGGGGAGTCCTACGAGCAGTACTTC. The encoded protein is CASSPTGGESYEQYF.

The chain employs TRBV7-2 and TRBJ2-7; 14 bases fit TRBD2. The CDR3 contains 15 residues. Germline loops: CDR1 SGHTA, CDR2 FQGNSA. Unmatched junction bases numbered 5, after V lost 4 bases and J lost 6 bases. The CDR3 bases are TGTGCCAGCAGCTCGACTAGCGGGGGGGCGATCGAGCAGTACTTC. Protein product: CASSSTSGGAIEQYF.

This clonotype was detected only once. V gene TRBV5-4 combines with J gene TRBJ2-1; D not certain. The CDR3 length is 13 residues. Trimming left V 3 bases short and J 4 bases short, with 8 bases between. Germline V gene sequence: CDR1 SGHNT, CDR2 YYREEE (reference sequence). The CDR3 loop is CASSSLQYNEQFF. CDR3 DNA sequence: TGTGCCAGCAGCTCGCTGCAGTACAATGAGCAGTTCTTC.

This clonotype was seen only a few times. V and J are TRBV29-1 and TRBJ2-7; 10 bases map to TRBD2. V gave up 3 bases and J gave up 10 bases; unmatched junction bases: 15. The CDR3 runs 15 residues. The germline gives CDR1 SQVTM, CDR2 ANQGSEA. CDR3 in amino acids: CSVEGSEREGLGQYF. CDR3 in DNA: TGCAGCGTTGAGGGGTCAGAGCGGGAGGGCCTGGGTCAGTACTTC.

This clonotype was recorded a few times. This sequence joins TRBV5-1 and TRBJ2-5, with unresolved D. This CDR3 is 14 amino acids long. V lost 5 bases and J 5 bases, leaving 16 bases between the germline ends. Germline CDR1 is SGHRS and CDR2 is YFSETQ. The CDR3 coding sequence is TGCGCCAGCAGATCGCGCCCTCTTATGGAGACCCAGTACTTC. Translating it yields CASRSRPLMETQYF.

The chain has TRBV20-1 and TRBJ2-7; 8 positions agree with TRBD1. Unmatched junction bases numbered 10, after V lost 4 bases and J lost 2 bases. Germline V CDR1 and CDR2: DFQATT, SNEGSKA (reference sequence). This CDR3 region has 15 residues. CDR3 DNA: TGCAGTGCTATCTCACTTACGACAGGGGCCTACGAGCAGTACTTC. It specifies CSAISLTTGAYEQYF.

The chain is built from TRBV2 and TRBJ2-3; 10 bases map to TRBD2. V shed 7 bases, J shed 0 bases, and the junction held 13 bases outside the gene matches. This CDR3 spans 18 amino acids. The germline V gene has CDR1 SNHLY and CDR2 FYNNEI. The CDR3 is CASMRVAGGRTSTDTQYF. The CDR3 coding sequence is TGTGCCAGCATGAGAGTAGCGGGAGGACGAACTAGCACAGATACGCAGTATTTT.

The CDR3 protein is CASSMGYYEQYF. Here the CDR3 DNA reads TGTGCCAGCAGCATGGGGTACTACGAGCAGTACTTC. V is TRBV5-5 and J is TRBJ2-7; D remains unclear. Germline CDR1 reads SGHKS; CDR2 reads YYEKEE (reference sequence). Between the trimmed V and J ends, which lost 4 bases and 3 bases, there was a span of 8 bases. The CDR3 loop spans 12 amino acids.

CDR3 sequence reads: CASTDPGNYEQYF. The CDR3 region has the DNA TGTGCCAGCACTGACCCCGGGAACTACGAGCAGTACTTC. The gene calls are TRBV6-1 and TRBJ2-5; perhaps TRBD2 as D (5 bases). The tail of the sequence fits TRBJ2-7 better, so the J call may be wrong. The CDR3 spans 13 residues. Germline CDR1 and CDR2: MNHNS and SASEGT.

The genes are TRBV4-1 and TRBJ1-2; D uncertain. Germline CDR1 is MGHRA and CDR2 is YSYEKL. The ends were cut back, 4 bases at V and 0 bases at J, with 12 bases in the middle. This CDR3 is built from 15 residues. In nucleotides, the CDR3 is TGCGCCAGCAGCCCCATCGCGGGAGCTAACTATGGCTACACCTTC. It specifies CASSPIAGANYGYTF.

In this sample, this clonotype turned up a few times. The rearrangement links TRBV29-1 to TRBJ2-1; TRBD2 aligns across 10 bases. V lost 8 bases to trimming and J lost 9 bases; unmatched junction nucleotides: 10. The CDR3 contains 13 residues. The V gene's germline CDR1 is SQVTM and CDR2 ANQGSEA. CDR3 amino acids: CSSFGTSVGEQFF. The CDR3 coding sequence is TGCAGCTCATTCGGGACTAGCGTGGGTGAGCAGTTCTTC.

This clonotype came up a few times. V gene TRBV20-1 combines with J gene TRBJ2-2; D gene ambiguous. Germline CDR1 reads DFQATT; CDR2 reads SNEGSKA (reference sequence). The CDR3 is made up of 14 amino acids. V was pared by 1 base and J by 5 bases, with 11 bases between. The chain's CDR3 is CSARGGEETGELFF. In DNA, the CDR3 is TGCAGTGCTAGAGGGGGTGAAGAGACCGGGGAGCTGTTTTTT.

The rearrangement links TRBV28 to TRBJ2-1; tentative D call: TRBD2 (6 bases). Trimming shortened V by 5 bases and J by 8 bases, and 16 bases separated the two germline ends. This CDR3 is 14 amino acids long. In germline, CDR1 is MDHEN, CDR2 SYDVKM. DNA for the CDR3: TGTGCCAGCAGTCCCCCGGGACTCCAGCATGAGCAGTTCTTC. It specifies CASSPPGLQHEQFF.

This clonotype was recorded a few times. V usage is TRBV24-1 and J usage is TRBJ2-7; 8 bases match TRBD2. The V segment lost 10 bases and the J segment 12 bases; nucleotides outside the gene matches: 25. The germline CDR1 and CDR2 sequences are KGHDR and SFDVKD. There are 16 residues in the CDR3. The CDR3 DNA is TGTGCCACAACCCGGGAGGGGGACGCGGACATCGACTGGGGGTACTTC. As protein: CATTREGDADIDWGYF.

As DNA, the CDR3 is TGCGCCAGCAGTGATACTAGACGTCGAGGACAAGAGACCCAGTACTTC. It yields the protein CASSDTRRRGQETQYF. V usage is TRBV10-1 and J usage is TRBJ2-5, with a weak D call TRBD2 (5 bases). The CDR3 consists of 16 residues. Deletions cut 3 bases from V and 2 bases from J, with 16 bases between. In germline, CDR1 is WNHNN, CDR2 SYGVQD (reference sequence).

For this clonotype: This sequence may be a read error, since a much larger clone differs from it by one base. The conserved closing phenylalanine or tryptophan is absent in this CDR3, likely reflecting a read error. The rearrangement uses TRBV20-1 and TRBJ2-7, with a tentative D call TRBD1 (6 bases). The germline V gene encodes CDR1 DFQATT and CDR2 SNEGSKA (reference sequence). V was pared by 0 bases and J by 2 bases, with 8 bases between. The CDR3 totals 13 residues. The CDR3 DNA reads as TGCAGTGCTAGAGATGGGGACACCTACGAGCAGTACTTG. Translation gives CSARDGDTYEQYL.

This rearrangement joins TRBV20-1 to TRBJ2-5; TRBD1 agrees at 7 bases. CDR1 is DFQATT, CDR2 SNEGSKA, per germline (reference sequence). This CDR3 is built from 13 residues. V trimming: 6 bases; J trimming: 5 bases; junction bases outside the gene matches: 9. The chain's CDR3 is CSASTGSIETQYF. CDR3 sequence (DNA): TGCAGTGCCTCGACAGGGAGCATTGAGACCCAGTACTTC.

V is TRBV15 and J is TRBJ2-1; D unclear. The V and J ends lost 5 bases and 8 bases respectively, with 19 bases between them. Germline V gene lookup returns CDR1 LNHNV and CDR2 YYDKDF (reference sequence). The length of the CDR3 is 15 residues. The CDR3 DNA follows: TGTGCCACCAGCCGGGTTCCCTACAGCTCTCATGAGCAGTTCTTC. This translates into CATSRVPYSSHEQFF.

CDR3 protein: CASSLGVQAGDNSPLHF. For the CDR3, the DNA is TGTGCCAGCAGCTTGGGGGTACAGGCCGGTGATAATTCACCCCTCCACTTT. The chain links TRBV5-5 to TRBJ1-6; D perhaps matches TRBD1 (5 bases). The CDR3 has 17 residues. V lost 0 bases, J lost 5 bases, and 15 bases lay in between. Germline V lookup: CDR1 SGHKS, CDR2 YYEKEE (reference sequence).

This clonotype was seen a handful of times. The V gene is TRBV4-1, the J gene TRBJ1-4; D perhaps matches TRBD1 (6 bases). CDR1 and CDR2 from the germline V gene are MGHRA and YSYEKL. The V end was cut by 0 bases, the J end by 8 bases, with 16 bases between. CDR3 length: 16 residues. CDR3 nucleotide sequence: TGCGCCAGCAGCCAAGATCTCCAGGGGAGAAGGGAAAAACTGTTTTTT. Encoded protein: CASSQDLQGRREKLFF.

The V and J genes are TRBV29-1 and TRBJ1-3; the D is unclear. Trimming left V 8 bases short and J 4 bases short, with 9 bases between. Germline-derived CDR1 and CDR2 are SQVTM and ANQGSEA. The CDR3 loop spans 11 amino acids. The CDR3: CSWGNGNTIYF. The CDR3, as DNA: TGCAGCTGGGGTAACGGAAACACCATATATTTT.

This chain links TRBV28 with TRBJ1-6; perhaps TRBD1 as D (6 bases). Germline lookup yields CDR1 MDHEN and CDR2 SYDVKM. Trimming pared 2 bases from V and 4 bases from J, leaving 9 bases between. The length of the CDR3 is 15 residues. The CDR3 DNA is TGTGCCAGCAGTTTAGTTGACAGGTATAATTCACCCCTCCACTTT. Protein sequence: CASSLVDRYNSPLHF.

The chain employs TRBV29-1 and TRBJ1-1; the D is unclear. The CDR3 covers 15 residues. Trimming removed 3 bases at V and 4 bases at J, with 18 bases between. The germline gives CDR1 SQVTM, CDR2 ANQGSEA. CDR3 sequence: CSVDLAGLGSTEAFF. CDR3 nucleotide sequence: TGCAGCGTTGATCTCGCTGGCCTCGGGAGCACTGAAGCTTTCTTT. Full variable domain (rest looked up from reference TRBV29-1 and TRBJ1-1): SAVISQKPSRDICQRGTSLTIQCQVDSQVTMMFWYRQQPGQSLTLIATANQGSEATYESGFVIDKFPISRPNLTFSTLTVSNMSPEDSSIYLCSVDLAGLGSTEAFFGQGTRLTVV.

The chain has TRBV6-6 and TRBJ2-3; TRBD1 aligns across 7 bases. V was clipped by 7 bases and J by 6 bases; unmatched bases: 7. The CDR3 totals 13 residues. The germline CDR1 and CDR2 sequences are MNHNY and SVGAGI (reference sequence). The CDR3 DNA reads TGTGCCAGCAATTCGAGGGGGCTTGATACGCAGTATTTT. It yields the protein CASNSRGLDTQYF.

The gene calls are TRBV18 and TRBJ1-2; no reliable D call. V was shortened by 5 bases and J by 5 bases, with 18 bases between the two germline ends. Per germline, CDR1 KGHSH and CDR2 LQKENI. This CDR3 comprises 15 residues. The chain's CDR3 is CASSDMPRTAYGYTF. CDR3 in DNA: TGTGCCAGCTCAGATATGCCCCGGACGGCTTATGGCTACACCTTC.

This clonotype turned up a few times. This chain connects TRBV27 to TRBJ2-7, with 10 positions matching TRBD2. CDR3 length: 15 residues. After removal of 5 bases from V and 1 base from J, the junction contained 5 bases not matched to a gene. The germline gives CDR1 MNHEY, CDR2 SMNVEV (reference sequence). The CDR3 here is CASSLSGGQSYEQYF. The CDR3 coding sequence is TGTGCCAGCAGTCTTAGCGGGGGGCAGTCCTACGAGCAGTACTTC.

The rearrangement links TRBV10-2 to TRBJ1-1; TRBD1 is a possible D gene (5 bases). Germline assignment: CDR1 WSHSY and CDR2 SAAADI. The CDR3 is 13 amino acids. V lost 0 bases to trimming and J lost 6 bases, with 8 bases between them. CDR3 sequence reads: CASSESRRAEAFF. The CDR3 DNA follows: TGCGCCAGCAGTGAGTCTCGCAGGGCTGAAGCTTTCTTT.